This T cell receptor (beta chain) was identified during a study of spatial heterogeneity in lung cancer. Broader study findings: The appearance of ubiquitous expanded tumor TCRs in blood was greater at resection than follow-up.

Time point of the sample: blood at routine non-recurrence follow-up after resection. TCRdb called the 5' RACE reads again in MiXCR, with one record for every CDR3 protein. The data show around 45,000 distinct CDR3 sequences, under 25% seen once. Note on this clonotype: As yet, its antigen is unknown.

The V segment lost 5 bases and the J segment 6 bases; nucleotides outside the gene matches: 8. Germline CDR1 is LGHNT and CDR2 is FRNRAP. There are 15 residues in the CDR3. This clonotype was obtained from a female donor with early-stage non-small cell lung cancer. The source material was PBMCs, sampled at follow-up. This chain links TRBV12-5 with TRBJ1-1; 11 positions agree with TRBD1. CDR3: CASGLQGQGGPEAFF. CDR3 nucleotides: TGTGCTAGTGGTCTCCAGGGACAGGGGGGACCTGAAGCTTTCTTT.